Listed below are T cell receptor beta chains from one sample, sequenced in a study of blood T cell repertoires in COVID-19. Using immunoSEQ multiplex PCR, the repertoire was profiled, and TCRdb retains in-frame clones only, with some absent. The table records fewer than 300,000 clones, 75% to 95% of them present only once. Sequencing was performed on PBMCs or T cells enriched from blood (not recorded which). These TCRs come from a woman under 40 who had recovered from COVID-19. The CDR3 runs from the conserved cysteine through the conserved F or W. A D gene is named only where the DNA matches it firmly. Not every row has a clone size; where given, it reads once, few, many or a size class.

D gene	V gene	clone size	J gene	CDR3 protein	CDR3 DNA
TRBD1	TRBV5-4	-	TRBJ2-3	CASSLGGQGPDTQYF	TGTGCCAGCAGCTTGGGTGGACAGGGGCCAGATACGCAGTATTTT
-	TRBV27	-	TRBJ1-2	CATQGLPYGYTF	TGTGCCACCCAGGGTTTGCCCTATGGCTACACCTTC
TRBD1	TRBV7-9	-	TRBJ1-2	CASSRQGNYGYTF	TGTGCCAGCAGCCGACAGGGAAATTATGGCTACACCTTC
TRBD1	TRBV3-1/TRBV3-2	-	TRBJ2-3	CASSQLDRGQEDTQYF	TGTGCCAGCAGCCAATTGGACAGGGGGCAGGAAGATACGCAGTATTTT
TRBD2	TRBV29-1	-	TRBJ2-7	CSVSGSGSYEQYF	TGCAGCGTCAGCGGGAGCGGCTCCTACGAGCAGTACTTC
TRBD2	TRBV7-3	-	TRBJ2-1	CASSLASGRGNEQFF	TGTGCCAGCAGCTTAGCTAGCGGGAGAGGCAATGAGCAGTTCTTC
TRBD1	TRBV5-4	-	TRBJ2-7	CASSSTDRGYEQYF	TGTGCCAGCAGCTCCACCGACAGGGGGTACGAGCAGTACTTC
-	TRBV30	-	TRBJ1-2	CAWSVLNYGYTF	TGTGCCTGGAGTGTATTAAACTATGGCTACACCTTC
-	TRBV7-2	-	TRBJ1-2	CASSGNKGLHGYTF	TGTGCCAGCAGCGGAAACAAGGGGCTACATGGCTACACCTTC
-	TRBV28	once	TRBJ2-7	CASSWGAGYEQYF	TGTGCCAGCAGTTGGGGTGCGGGCTACGAGCAGTACTTC
-	TRBV7-3	-	TRBJ2-1	CASSFPDEAEGSRDEQFF	TGTGCCAGCAGCTTCCCCGACGAAGCGGAGGGTTCGCGGGATGAGCAGTTCTTC
-	TRBV7-2	-	TRBJ2-7	CASSTRVGSSYEQYF	TGTGCCAGCAGCACCCGGGTGGGTAGCTCCTACGAGCAGTACTTC
-	TRBV5-1	once	TRBJ2-2	CASSLGQGQGGELFF	TGCGCCAGCAGCTTGGGGCAGGGTCAAGGCGGGGAGCTGTTTTTT
TRBD2	TRBV5-1	once	TRBJ2-1	CASSATGTISYNEQFF	TGCGCCAGCAGCGCGACCGGGACTATCTCCTACAATGAGCAGTTCTTC
TRBD2	TRBV19	-	TRBJ2-3	CASSTPLLAGHTDTQYF	TGTGCCAGTAGTACCCCCCTACTAGCGGGGCACACAGATACGCAGTATTTT
TRBD1	TRBV10-1	-	TRBJ1-1	CASSDGTGGNTEAFF	TGCGCCAGCAGCGACGGGACAGGGGGCAACACTGAAGCTTTCTTT
TRBD2	TRBV28	-	TRBJ2-7	CASRFPGTSNVHEQYF	TGTGCCAGCAGATTCCCCGGGACTAGCAACGTTCACGAGCAGTACTTC
TRBD1	TRBV5-5	-	TRBJ1-4	CASSLVRQGIPVGEKLFF	TGTGCCAGCAGCCTCGTAAGACAGGGAATCCCTGTTGGGGAAAAACTGTTTTTT
-	TRBV18	-	TRBJ2-5	CASSPPGETQYF	TGTGCCAGCTCACCACCCGGGGAGACCCAGTACTTC
TRBD2	TRBV28	-	TRBJ2-3	CASSSPSGTDTQYF	TGTGCCAGCAGTTCTCCTAGCGGAACAGATACGCAGTATTTT
-	TRBV15	once	TRBJ1-2	CATSNQGGYYGYTF	TGTGCCACCAGTAATCAGGGCGGCTACTATGGCTACACCTTC
TRBD2	TRBV18	-	TRBJ2-1	CASSPRGTTYNEQFF	TGTGCCAGCTCACCACGCGGGACTACCTACAATGAGCAGTTCTTC
-	TRBV5-5	-	TRBJ2-7	CASSPDRNSYEQYF	TGTGCCAGCAGCCCGGACAGAAACTCCTACGAGCAGTACTTC
TRBD1	TRBV4-2	-	TRBJ2-7	CASSQTGQGDYEQYF	TGTGCCAGCAGCCAGACCGGACAGGGTGACTACGAGCAGTACTTC
TRBD1	TRBV9	-	TRBJ2-7	CASSLTGTGSYEQYF	TGTGCCAGCAGCTTAACCGGGACAGGGTCCTACGAGCAGTACTTC
-	TRBV4-1	-	TRBJ1-6	CASSQVTALSSPLHF	TGCGCCAGCAGCCAAGTGACAGCCCTTAGTTCACCCCTCCACTTT
-	TRBV7-8	-	TRBJ2-3	CASSPQGVGTDTQYF	TGTGCCAGCAGCCCCCAGGGTGTGGGGACAGATACGCAGTATTTT
TRBD2	TRBV7-8	-	TRBJ2-7	CASSLAALGLAGPYEQYF	TGTGCCAGCAGCTTAGCCGCCTTGGGACTAGCGGGACCCTACGAGCAGTACTTC